This TCR beta chain was profiled in a study of OX40 agonist ivuxolimab in advanced cancers. Study background: The dose-escalation group included hepatocellular carcinoma, melanoma, renal cell carcinoma and head and neck cancer. Checkpoint inhibitors had been given previously to under 50% of patients. Study-level findings and limits: Clonal expansion by week 6 occurred in CD4+ and CD8+ blood T cells (at 0.1 to 3.0 mg/kg).

Details on this clone: Its antigen remains unknown.

Profiled with immunoSEQ multiplex PCR; TCRdb holds only in-frame clones, not every one. The sample has tens of thousands of clones, about 91% seen once. The germline gives CDR1 KGHSH, CDR2 LQKENI. The CDR3 sequence is 18 residues long. With 3 bases removed from V and 1 base from J, the gap between germline ends came to 16 bases. This rearrangement joins TRBV18 to TRBJ2-6, with D possibly being TRBD2 (6 bases). The source of this sequence is an adult with an advanced solid tumor such as melanoma, head and neck, liver or kidney cancer. The source material was CD4+ or CD8+ T cells sorted from blood, sampled in a trial of the OX40 agonist ivuxolimab. The CDR3 sequence is CASSPPIGGSSGANVLTF. Here the CDR3 DNA reads TGTGCCAGCTCACCGCCAATCGGGGGTTCATCTGGGGCCAACGTCCTGACTTTC.